The 29 T cell receptor beta chains reported below all come from one sample, sequenced in a study of cytomegalovirus exposure and HLA in healthy donors. 13 Jbeta primers and 60 Vbeta primers were used for the PCR. TCRdb's table, derived via immunoSEQ multiplex PCR, lists solely in-frame clones and lacks some. The repertoire holds 90,000 or so clones, with roughly 70% as singletons. The sample consisted of PBMCs. These receptors were obtained from a woman aged 45 to 65 in good health and CMV-seropositive.

The V gene is TRBV7-6, the J gene TRBJ2-7; tentatively, D is TRBD2 (5 bases). The CDR3 consists of 15 residues. In germline, CDR1 is SGHVS, CDR2 FNYEAQ. Deletions cut 5 bases from V and 7 bases from J, with 21 bases between. The CDR3 bases are TGTGCCAGCAGCGGCTTCGGGCGGGTGAGCTGGGAGCAGTACTTC. Translating it yields CASSGFGRVSWEQYF.

The chain is built from TRBV2 and TRBJ2-1; D is perhaps TRBD2 (6 bases). This CDR3 region has 14 residues. Germline V gene data show CDR1 as SNHLY and CDR2 as FYNNEI. Trimming took 6 bases from V and 4 from J, leaving 13 bases between them. CDR3 amino acids: CASRWAGTYNEQFF. CDR3 nucleotides: TGTGCCAGCAGGTGGGCCGGGACTTACAATGAGCAGTTCTTC.

This chain connects TRBV6-5 to TRBJ2-1, with D uncertain. The CDR3 loop spans 15 amino acids. CDR1 is MNHEY, CDR2 SVGAGI, per germline. The germline V and J ends were trimmed by 6 bases and 3 bases, with 15 bases remaining between them. The CDR3: CASSHDIKDYNEQFF. DNA for the CDR3: TGTGCCAGCAGCCACGACATTAAGGACTACAATGAGCAGTTCTTC.

V is TRBV10-3 and J is TRBJ1-6; tentative D call: TRBD1 (5 bases). The CDR3 is 12 amino acids. Trimming pared 11 bases from V and 9 bases from J, leaving 14 bases between. The germline CDR1 and CDR2 sequences are ENHRY and SYGVKD. CDR3 sequence reads: CAATGGVSPLHF. CDR3 bases: TGTGCCGCGACCGGAGGGGTTTCACCCCTCCACTTT.

The chain has TRBV7-6 and TRBJ1-2; D might be TRBD1 (6 bases). The germline V gene encodes CDR1 SGHVS and CDR2 FNYEAQ. Trimming shortened V by 5 bases and J by 8 bases, and 21 bases separated the two germline ends. The CDR3 has 15 amino acids. CDR3 residues: CASSISAGARYGYTF. As DNA, the CDR3 is TGTGCCAGCAGCATATCCGCAGGGGCTCGATACGGCTACACCTTC.

The chain's CDR3 is CASSHVISGRYYEQYF. In nucleotides, the CDR3 is TGCGCCAGCAGCCATGTAATTAGCGGGAGGTACTACGAGCAGTACTTC. The rearrangement uses TRBV4-3 and TRBJ2-7; 10 bases fit TRBD2. Per the germline V gene, CDR1 is LGHNA and CDR2 is YSLEER. Germline trimming cut 3 bases from V and 3 bases from J; bases unmatched to any gene: 8. The CDR3 is made up of 16 amino acids.

The chain uses TRBV5-4 and TRBJ2-7; no firm D call. Germline assignment: CDR1 SGHNT and CDR2 YYREEE (reference sequence). This CDR3 is built from 13 residues. Trimming removed 4 bases from V and 4 bases from J, with 12 bases in between. The CDR3 region has the DNA TGTGCCAGCAGCCGGCCCCCCGGGTACGAGCAGTACTTC. Translation gives CASSRPPGYEQYF.

The V gene is TRBV7-2, the J gene TRBJ1-2; 7 nucleotides line up with TRBD1. Germline V gene lookup returns CDR1 SGHTA and CDR2 FQGNSA. The CDR3 has 13 amino acids. Trimming at V came to 3 bases and at J to 5 bases, leaving 3 bases not matched to a gene. The CDR3: CASSFDRVYGYTF. The CDR3 nucleotides are TGTGCCAGCAGCTTCGACAGGGTGTATGGCTACACCTTC.

J is TRBJ1-1 and V is TRBV19; unclear D gene. From germline, CDR1 is LNHDA and CDR2 SQIVND (reference sequence). The CDR3 extends over 14 amino acids. Trimming removed 4 bases from V and 1 base from J, with 10 bases in between. CDR3 coding DNA: TGTGCCAGTAGTAACTTCCGTGAGAACACTGAAGCTTTCTTT. It is translated as CASSNFRENTEAFF.

This clone was detected only a few times. This chain joins TRBV19 and TRBJ2-7, with 8 bases fitting TRBD1. Germline assignment: CDR1 LNHDA and CDR2 SQIVND (reference sequence). V lost 1 base, J lost 2 bases, and 7 bases stayed unmatched. The CDR3 has 16 amino acids. This CDR3 reads CASSIVRGTGAYEQYF. CDR3 DNA sequence: TGTGCCAGTAGTATAGTGAGAGGGACAGGCGCCTACGAGCAGTACTTC.

The V gene is TRBV2, the J gene TRBJ2-5; D call uncertain. The germline V gene encodes CDR1 SNHLY and CDR2 FYNNEI. The CDR3 loop spans 13 amino acids. V was pared by 7 bases and J by 1 base, with 10 bases between. The CDR3 here is CASNSNLQETQYF. Here the CDR3 DNA reads TGTGCCAGCAACTCCAATCTCCAAGAGACCCAGTACTTC.

In regard to this clone: The same CDR3 also results from other DNA sequences found in this sample. The J gene is TRBJ2-3, the V gene TRBV28; TRBD1 matches 12 bases. The CDR3 is 18 residues long. With V trimmed by 2 bases and J by 2 bases, 8 bases remained unmatched. Germline lookup yields CDR1 MDHEN and CDR2 SYDVKM. The CDR3 nucleotides are TGTGCCAGCAGTTTAGAAGCCGGGACAGGGGGCGTCACAGATACGCAGTATTTT. Translating gives CASSLEAGTGGVTDTQYF. Based on the CDR3 plus reference TRBV28 and TRBJ2-3, the full variable domain is DVKVTQSSRYLVKRTGEKVFLECVQDMDHENMFWYRQDPGLGLRLIYFSYDVKMKEKGDIPEGYSVSREKKERFSLILESASTNQTSMYLCASSLEAGTGGVTDTQYFGPGTRLTVL.

This clone was counted only a few times. This rearrangement joins TRBV28 to TRBJ2-6; the match to TRBD2 covers 8 bases. There are 16 residues in the CDR3. Germline V gives CDR1 MDHEN, CDR2 SYDVKM. The trim removed 7 bases at V and 2 bases at J, leaving 7 bases unmatched. In nucleotides, the CDR3 is TGTGCCAGCAAACACAGCGGGGGAACTGGGGCCAACGTCCTGACTTTC. Encoded protein: CASKHSGGTGANVLTF.

This clone was found a few times. The rearrangement uses TRBV25-1 and TRBJ1-4; D perhaps matches TRBD1 (5 bases). Germline V gene lookup returns CDR1 MGHDK and CDR2 SYGVNS. The CDR3 extends over 14 amino acids. V dropped 1 base and J dropped 4 bases, with 7 bases sitting between them. The CDR3 is CASSEWGDNEKLFF. The DNA for the CDR3 is TGTGCCAGCAGTGAATGGGGGGATAATGAAAAACTGTTTTTT.

V and J are TRBV5-1 and TRBJ2-2; the D is unclear. The CDR3 has 15 amino acids. V was clipped by 1 base and J by 0 bases, with 7 bases between them. Germline CDR1 SGHRS, CDR2 YFSETQ. The CDR3 DNA reads as TGCGCCAGCAGCTTGACTCCTACGAACACCGGGGAGCTGTTTTTT. Translation gives CASSLTPTNTGELFF.

This clone appeared a single time. The chain recombines TRBV6-1 with TRBJ2-7; D is perhaps TRBD2 (7 bases). Germline V gene lookup returns CDR1 MNHNS and CDR2 SASEGT. The CDR3 is 15 residues long. The germline V and J ends were trimmed by 5 bases and 6 bases, with 20 bases remaining between them. The CDR3 is CASSLGGGMGAEQYF. The CDR3 coding sequence is TGTGCCAGCAGTCTGGGAGGGGGTATGGGGGCCGAGCAGTACTTC.

Here the CDR3 DNA reads TGTGCCAGCAGCCCACTTATGAACACTGAAGCTTTCTTT. It specifies CASSPLMNTEAFF. V gene TRBV9 combines with J gene TRBJ1-1; D is ambiguous. Germline CDR1 is SGDLS and CDR2 is YYNGEE. Trimming pared 4 bases from V and 0 bases from J, leaving 7 bases between. The CDR3 runs to 13 residues.

The V call is TRBV9, the J call TRBJ1-1, with a possible D match to TRBD1 (5 bases). CDR1 is SGDLS and CDR2 is YYNGEE in the germline V gene. CDR3 size: 14 residues. V lost 0 bases and J lost 3, with 9 bases in between. The CDR3 sequence is CASSVGQSYTEAFF. CDR3 nucleotides: TGTGCCAGCAGCGTAGGACAGTCGTACACTGAAGCTTTCTTT.

Worth noting for this clone: This specimen includes other DNA sequences encoding the same CDR3. J is TRBJ2-7 and V is TRBV11-2; 9 nucleotides align to TRBD1. The V segment lost 1 base and the J segment 2 bases; nucleotides outside the gene matches: 0. Germline assignment: CDR1 SGHAT and CDR2 FQNNGV. CDR3 size: 14 residues. The CDR3 protein is CASSLGQGAYEQYF. The CDR3 DNA is TGTGCCAGCAGCTTAGGACAGGGGGCCTACGAGCAGTACTTC. The full variable domain, with the rest looked up from reference TRBV11-2 and TRBJ2-7, is EAGVAQSPRYKIIEKRQSVAFWCNPISGHATLYWYQQILGQGPKLLIQFQNNGVVDDSQLPKDRFSAERLKGVDSTLKIQPAKLEDSAVYLCASSLGQGAYEQYFGPGTRLTVT.

This chain connects TRBV5-1 to TRBJ2-3, with 13 bases lining up with TRBD2. Germline CDR1 is SGHRS and CDR2 is YFSETQ. V trimming: 2 bases; J trimming: 5 bases; junction bases outside the gene matches: 5. The CDR3 sequence is 16 residues long. The CDR3 loop is CASSFGRLAGGDTQYF. Written as DNA, the CDR3 is TGCGCCAGCAGCTTCGGGCGACTAGCGGGGGGAGATACGCAGTATTTT.

V gene TRBV6-1 combines with J gene TRBJ2-2; D not certain. Germline loops: CDR1 MNHNS, CDR2 SASEGT. Trimming cost V 1 base and J 2 bases, with 5 bases left between them. The CDR3 loop spans 14 amino acids. The CDR3 DNA reads TGTGCCAGCAGTGAAGTTATTAACACCGGGGAGCTGTTTTTT. Its protein is CASSEVINTGELFF.

This clone was seen a single time. The gene calls are TRBV7-9 and TRBJ2-7, with 13 nucleotides matching TRBD2. V lost 2 bases and J lost 5; bases outside the gene matches: 3. The CDR3 runs 15 residues. Germline-derived CDR1 and CDR2 are SEHNR and FQNEAQ (reference sequence). For the CDR3, the DNA is TGTGCCAGCAGCTTACGACTAGCGGGAGGCGACGAGCAGTACTTC. Its protein product is CASSLRLAGGDEQYF.

This chain uses TRBV11-3 with TRBJ2-5, with TRBD2 matching 13 bases. The J call could be wrong; TRBJ2-7 is a better fit for the DNA end. CDR1 and CDR2 (germline): SGHNT, YENEEA. The CDR3 is 15 amino acids. CDR3 sequence (DNA): TGTGCCAGCAGCGGAGGGACTAGCGGGGTCTACGAGCAGTACTTC. As protein: CASSGGTSGVYEQYF.

The chain recombines TRBV30 with TRBJ1-3; D might be TRBD1 (6 bases). Germline V gives CDR1 GTSNPN, CDR2 SVGIG (reference sequence). Between the trimmed V and J ends, which lost 3 bases and 0 bases, there was a span of 12 bases. The CDR3 runs 15 residues. CDR3 nucleotide sequence: TGTGCCTGGAGCCTGGGGGCGAACTCTGGAAACACCATATATTTT. Amino acids: CAWSLGANSGNTIYF.

The chain couples TRBV21-1 to TRBJ1-2; whether TRBD1, the table's D call, matches the DNA was not checked. TRBV21-1 is flagged as a pseudogene. The CDR3 length is 16 residues. The DNA for the CDR3 is TGTGCCAGCAGCGAAGCCGACAACAGGGTAAGCTATGGCTACACCTTC. This gives the protein CASSEADNRVSYGYTF.

This chain connects TRBV6-5 to TRBJ2-1, with 9 nucleotides matching TRBD1. Trimming took 7 bases from V and 4 from J; bases not matched to a gene: 8. CDR3 length: 15 amino acids. Germline V CDR1 and CDR2: MNHEY, SVGAGI. The CDR3 reads CASTLQTGGYNEQFF. The CDR3 DNA sequence: TGTGCCAGCACCCTACAGACAGGGGGTTACAATGAGCAGTTCTTC.

This clone was seen only once. The CDR3 DNA follows: TGTGCCAGCAGTGACGGTAATAGCAATCAGCCCCAGCATTTT. Protein product: CASSDGNSNQPQHF. The chain carries TRBV2 and TRBJ1-5; D ambiguous. From germline, CDR1 is SNHLY and CDR2 FYNNEI. This CDR3 is 14 amino acids long. V dropped 3 bases and J dropped 0 bases, with 6 bases sitting between them.

V usage is TRBV18 and J usage is TRBJ1-1; 9 bases map to TRBD1. The length of the CDR3 is 16 residues. CDR1 and CDR2 from the germline V gene are KGHSH and LQKENI. After removal of 4 bases from V and 1 base from J, the junction contained 7 bases not matched to a gene. CDR3 residues: CASSQSGQGSNTEAFF. For the CDR3, the DNA is TGTGCCAGCTCACAGTCGGGACAGGGTTCGAACACTGAAGCTTTCTTT.

The chain is built from TRBV7-8 and TRBJ1-2, with 7 bases aligning to TRBD1. The CDR3 consists of 15 residues. V lost 4 bases, J lost 0 bases, and 5 bases stayed unmatched. Germline CDR1 SGHVS, CDR2 FQNEAQ. CDR3 residues: CASSSQGTANYGYTF. Written as DNA, the CDR3 is TGTGCCAGCAGCTCACAAGGGACAGCTAACTATGGCTACACCTTC.